Shown below are 21 T cell receptor beta chains from a single sample sequenced in a study of cytomegalovirus exposure and HLA in healthy donors. Measured with immunoSEQ multiplex PCR; TCRdb has only the in-frame clones, and not every one. The sample includes 200,000 to 250,000 clones, around nine tenths seen only once; the top ten take about 1%. The sequenced sample was PBMCs. The receptors here all came from a woman aged 18 to 35 in good health and CMV-seronegative.

The J gene is TRBJ2-2, the V gene TRBV6-4; D not certain. The V and J ends lost 8 bases and 1 base respectively, with 8 bases between them. This CDR3 contains 13 residues. CDR1 is MRHNA and CDR2 is SNTAGT in the germline V gene. CDR3 protein: CASRARNTGELFF. CDR3 nucleotide sequence: TGTGCCAGCCGAGCTCGGAACACCGGGGAGCTGTTTTTT.

The gene calls are TRBV2 and TRBJ1-5, with TRBD1 matching over 7 bases. The CDR3 spans 14 residues. The V gene's germline CDR1 is SNHLY and CDR2 FYNNEI. Trimming cost V 7 bases and J 4 bases; bases outside gene matches: 7. In DNA form, the CDR3 reads TGTGCCAGCACCCCCGACAGGGTTAATCAGCCCCAGCATTTT. It yields the protein CASTPDRVNQPQHF. Complete variable domain (other parts from reference TRBV2 and TRBJ1-5): EPEVTQTPSHQVTQMGQEVILRCVPISNHLYFYWYRQILGQKVEFLVSFYNNEISEKSEIFDDQFSVERPDGSNFTLKIRSTKLEDSAMYFCASTPDRVNQPQHFGDGTRLSIL.

The chain couples TRBV5-4 to TRBJ1-3, with D possibly matching TRBD1 (5 bases). CDR1 and CDR2 (germline): SGHNT, YYREEE (reference sequence). This CDR3 comprises 18 residues. The V and J ends lost 10 bases and 0 bases respectively, with 26 bases between them. CDR3 sequence (DNA): TGTGCCTGTTCAGGCGGGACGGAGATGATAGGCTCTGGAAACACCATATATTTT. This translates into CACSGGTEMIGSGNTIYF.

In its sample, this clone was seen once. The genes are TRBV28 and TRBJ1-6, with a tentative D call TRBD1 (6 bases). V lost 3 bases and J 0 bases, leaving 9 bases between the germline ends. The CDR3 is 16 residues long. CDR1 is MDHEN and CDR2 is SYDVKM in the germline V gene. CDR3 bases: TGTGCCAGCAGTTTCACGACAGGCTCCTATAATTCACCCCTCCACTTT. Its protein is CASSFTTGSYNSPLHF.

This rearrangement joins TRBV7-6 to TRBJ2-2; 15 bases are a match to TRBD2. Germline V gene sequence: CDR1 SGHVS, CDR2 FNYEAQ. The CDR3 runs to 17 residues. Trimming removed 4 bases from V and 6 bases from J; junction bases left unmatched: 6. The CDR3 coding sequence is TGTGCCAGCAGCTCGGGACTAGCGGGAGGACGGCCCGGGGAGCTGTTTTTT. It translates to CASSSGLAGGRPGELFF.

The chain combines TRBV29-1 with TRBJ2-7, with TRBD2 matching over 8 bases. V shed 6 bases, J shed 0 bases, and the junction held 13 bases outside the gene matches. The CDR3 is 16 residues long. Looked up from germline, CDR1 is SQVTM and CDR2 is ANQGSEA. As DNA, the CDR3 is TGCAGCGTCGAGGACCCGGGAACTAGCGGCTCCTACGAGCAGTACTTC. Translating it yields CSVEDPGTSGSYEQYF.

The chain carries TRBV6-5 and TRBJ1-1; weak D call: TRBD1 (6 bases). The CDR3 covers 13 residues. Trimming shortened V by 6 bases and J by 3 bases, and 11 bases separated the two germline ends. From germline, CDR1 is MNHEY and CDR2 SVGAGI. CDR3 sequence: CASRRGGDTEAFF. CDR3 sequence (DNA): TGTGCCAGCAGAAGAGGGGGGGACACTGAAGCTTTCTTT.

This sequence joins TRBV7-3 and TRBJ1-2; 10 bases are a match to TRBD1. CDR1 is SGHTA and CDR2 is FQGTGA in the germline V gene. V lost 0 bases and J lost 4; bases outside the gene matches: 2. The CDR3 runs to 15 residues. CDR3 sequence: CASSLTGQGSYGYTF. Here the CDR3 DNA reads TGTGCCAGCAGCTTAACGGGACAGGGGAGCTATGGCTACACCTTC. The full variable domain, rest sourced from reference TRBV7-3 and TRBJ1-2, is GAGVSQTPSNKVTEKGKYVELRCDPISGHTALYWYRQSLGQGPEFLIYFQGTGAADDSGLPNDRFFAVRPEGSVSTLKIQRTERGDSAVYLCASSLTGQGSYGYTFGSGTRLTVV.

J is TRBJ2-2 and V is TRBV30; D not certain. CDR1 and CDR2 (germline): GTSNPN, SVGIG (reference sequence). V was clipped by 3 bases and J by 8 bases, with 16 bases between them. CDR3 length: 14 residues. CDR3 region: CAWRPSHHQGELFF. For the CDR3, the DNA is TGTGCCTGGAGACCTTCACACCACCAAGGGGAGCTGTTTTTT.

This sequence joins TRBV28 and TRBJ1-1; D uncertain. Trimming left V 1 base short and J 4 bases short, with 13 bases between. The CDR3 length is 15 residues. Germline V gives CDR1 MDHEN, CDR2 SYDVKM. CDR3 sequence (DNA): TGTGCCAGCAGTTTATCCGCCCTATATAGCACTGAAGCTTTCTTT. Its translation: CASSLSALYSTEAFF.

This chain joins TRBV19 and TRBJ1-1; D is unresolved. The CDR3 totals 14 residues. Trimming took off 0 bases at V and 1 base at J, with 6 bases between the two ends. Looked up from germline, CDR1 is LNHDA and CDR2 is SQIVND (reference sequence). The CDR3 here is CASSIDTGNTEAFF. The DNA for the CDR3 is TGTGCCAGTAGTATAGATACCGGGAACACTGAAGCTTTCTTT.

The V call is TRBV6-5, the J call TRBJ2-7, with 9 positions matching TRBD2. The CDR3 contains 15 residues. Germline trimming cut 2 bases from V and 6 bases from J; bases unmatched to any gene: 8. Germline V CDR1 and CDR2: MNHEY, SVGAGI. The CDR3 here is CASSYRTSDWAEQYF. CDR3 sequence (DNA): TGTGCCAGCAGTTACCGGACTAGCGATTGGGCCGAGCAGTACTTC.

V and J are TRBV30 and TRBJ2-1; 10 bases line up with TRBD2. V shed 8 bases, J shed 7 bases, and the junction held 11 bases outside the gene matches. This CDR3 contains 14 residues. Germline assignment: CDR1 GTSNPN and CDR2 SVGIG (reference sequence). CDR3 loop: CARTLAGVRNEQFF. The CDR3 region has the DNA TGTGCCAGAACCCTAGCGGGAGTCAGGAATGAGCAGTTCTTC.

The J gene is TRBJ2-7, the V gene TRBV6-1, with D unclear. This CDR3 spans 14 amino acids. Trimming pared 7 bases from V and 4 bases from J, leaving 17 bases between. Germline CDR1 and CDR2: MNHNS and SASEGT. The CDR3 is CASKPEAALYEQYF. CDR3 DNA sequence: TGTGCCAGCAAGCCCGAGGCAGCCCTTTACGAGCAGTACTTC.

This clone came up once. V and J are TRBV6-1 and TRBJ2-3, with D uncertain. CDR1 MNHNS and CDR2 SASEGT come from the germline V gene. V gave up 5 bases and J gave up 8 bases, with 11 bases separating them. CDR3 length: 12 residues. The chain's CDR3 is CASSSNPGTQYF. Here the CDR3 DNA reads TGTGCCAGCAGTTCCAATCCCGGTACGCAGTATTTT.

The genes are TRBV10-2 and TRBJ2-7; 8 bases agree with TRBD1. The CDR3 runs to 16 residues. Germline assignment: CDR1 WSHSY and CDR2 SAAADI. Trimming took 7 bases from V and 7 from J; bases not matched to a gene: 18. CDR3 protein: CASIMTFRQGLEEQYF. The CDR3 DNA is TGCGCCAGCATCATGACCTTCAGACAGGGGCTTGAAGAGCAGTACTTC.

V usage is TRBV7-9 and J usage is TRBJ2-7, with 12 bases aligning to TRBD2. The trim removed 6 bases at V and 6 bases at J, leaving 6 bases unmatched. The CDR3 consists of 14 residues. Per the germline V gene, CDR1 is SEHNR and CDR2 is FQNEAQ (reference sequence). CDR3 nucleotide sequence: TGTGCCAGCAGTTTCCCGGGACTAGCGGGCGAGCAGTACTTC. Residues: CASSFPGLAGEQYF.

This chain connects TRBV4-2 to TRBJ2-3; 9 nucleotides agree with TRBD2. Germline values: CDR1 LGHNA, CDR2 YNFKEQ. CDR3 length equals 14 residues. The J segment lost 7 bases and the V segment lost 5 bases, leaving 7 bases of the junction unmatched. The CDR3 region has the DNA TGTGCCAGCAGCTCCTCAGCGGGAGGCCATACGCAGTATTTT. Protein: CASSSSAGGHTQYF.

The chain combines TRBV5-1 with TRBJ2-5, with D possibly TRBD1 on 5 matching bases. Germline CDR1 and CDR2: SGHRS and YFSETQ. V lost 0 bases and J 3 bases, leaving 12 bases between the germline ends. CDR3 size: 15 residues. In DNA form, the CDR3 reads TGCGCCAGCAGCTTGGGGGCGACAGATAAAGAGACCCAGTACTTC. Translated, it gives CASSLGATDKETQYF.

This clone came up many times. The rearrangement uses TRBV30 and TRBJ2-7, with TRBD1 identical over 7 bases. Germline-derived CDR1 and CDR2 are GTSNPN and SVGIG (reference sequence). The length of the CDR3 is 15 residues. Losses at the gene ends were 0 bases for V and 6 bases for J; bases not matched to a gene: 11. In DNA, the CDR3 is TGTGCCTGGAGTGTGTCCTTGAACAGGGGCGGCGAGCAGTACTTC. It encodes CAWSVSLNRGGEQYF.

The CDR3 here is CASKVSGTSGNTIYF. In nucleotides, the CDR3 is TGTGCCAGCAAAGTCTCCGGGACATCTGGAAACACCATATATTTT. The chain couples TRBV2 to TRBJ1-3, with a tentative D call TRBD1 (6 bases). The CDR3 is 15 residues long. Per germline, CDR1 SNHLY and CDR2 FYNNEI. The V gene lost 7 bases and the J gene lost 1 base, with 14 bases spanning the gap.